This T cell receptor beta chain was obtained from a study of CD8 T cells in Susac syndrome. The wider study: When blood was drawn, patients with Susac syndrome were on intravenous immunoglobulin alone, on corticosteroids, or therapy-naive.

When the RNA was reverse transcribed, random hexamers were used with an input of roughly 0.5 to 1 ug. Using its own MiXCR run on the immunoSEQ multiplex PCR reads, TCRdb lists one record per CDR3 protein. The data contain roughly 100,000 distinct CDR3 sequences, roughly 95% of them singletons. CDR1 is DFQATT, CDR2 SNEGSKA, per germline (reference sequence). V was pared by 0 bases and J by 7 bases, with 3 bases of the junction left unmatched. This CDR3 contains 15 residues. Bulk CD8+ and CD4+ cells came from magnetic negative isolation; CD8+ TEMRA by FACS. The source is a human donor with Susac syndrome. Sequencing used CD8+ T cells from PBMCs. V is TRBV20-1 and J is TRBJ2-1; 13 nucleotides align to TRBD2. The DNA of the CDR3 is TGCAGTGCTAGAGAGACTAGCGGGGGGTATAATGAGCAGTTCTTC. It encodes CSARETSGGYNEQFF.